This is a list of T cell receptor beta chains from one sample in a study of shared clonotypes between healthy human individuals. The method was immunoSEQ multiplex PCR; TCRdb's version includes in-frame clones alone and lacks a portion of them. The sample lists under 2,000,000 clones; about 95% were seen once. The sample consisted of naive CD8+ T cells sorted from blood. Receptors were obtained from a man aged 18 to 29 in good health. CDR3s include the opening cysteine and the closing phenylalanine or tryptophan.

V gene: TRBV6-5
J gene: TRBJ2-5
CDR3 protein: CASCLRVGEETQYF

V gene: TRBV27
J gene: TRBJ2-5
CDR3 protein: CASSPGLAEQETQYF

V gene: TRBV5-6
J gene: TRBJ1-5
CDR3 protein: CASSLSPNQPQHF

V gene: TRBV30
J gene: TRBJ2-7
CDR3 protein: CAWSVLPLGTYEQYF

V gene: TRBV7-9
J gene: TRBJ2-5
CDR3 protein: CASSAPSSETQYF

V gene: TRBV18
J gene: TRBJ2-1
CDR3 protein: CASSAGQSYNEQFF

V gene: TRBV11-2
J gene: TRBJ2-7
CDR3 protein: CASSLEFAGGSYEQYF

V gene: TRBV19
J gene: TRBJ1-1
CDR3 protein: CASTSWWGGMNTEAFF

V gene: TRBV15
J gene: TRBJ2-2
CDR3 protein: CATSPSRGASTGELFF

V gene: TRBV15
J gene: TRBJ2-3
CDR3 protein: CATSRAASTDTQYF

V gene: TRBV15
J gene: TRBJ2-7
CDR3 protein: CATSRGAGGYEQYF

V gene: TRBV7-2
J gene: TRBJ2-7
CDR3 protein: CASSRDRNYEQYF

V gene: TRBV7-9
J gene: TRBJ2-1
CDR3 protein: CASSPRYRGSSYNEQFF

V gene: TRBV30
J gene: TRBJ1-2
CDR3 protein: CAWSVASTGYGYTF

V gene: TRBV5-6
J gene: TRBJ1-2
CDR3 protein: CASSLGPPEGYTF

V gene: TRBV2
J gene: TRBJ1-6
CDR3 protein: CAYLTSAQGPNSPLHF

V gene: TRBV7-9
J gene: TRBJ2-7
CDR3 protein: CASSRSSYEQYF

V gene: TRBV4-3
J gene: TRBJ2-7
CDR3 protein: CASSQAPDTPLYEQYF

V gene: TRBV10-2
J gene: TRBJ2-2
CDR3 protein: CASTGVAPGELFF

V gene: TRBV9
J gene: TRBJ2-5
CDR3 protein: CASSDSTGPRTQYF

V gene: TRBV5-6
J gene: TRBJ1-5
CDR3 protein: CASSRDNNQPQHF

V gene: TRBV27
J gene: TRBJ2-7
CDR3 protein: CASSFGAGVYYEQYF